This T cell receptor beta chain came from a study of beta chain features in type 1 diabetes (dated by TCRdb to the late 2010s). As for the study more broadly: Patients and healthy donors did not differ in mean age, gender distribution, total cell number or subset yield. The study compared the TCRB repertoires of sorted circulating CD4+ T cell subsets in recently diagnosed type 1 diabetes patients with those in matched healthy donors. Across all samples, approximately 100 million sorted cells were examined, and cell number per subset correlated strongly with RNA yield. Regulatory and stem cell-like memory subsets were obtained from only 8 patients and roughly eight healthy donors, while naive and central memory subsets were obtained from all 28 donors. The full study reports these points: HLA sub-analyses involved small numbers of individuals, so any influence of HLA type on TCRB rearrangement remained unresolved. Shorter templates might have been favored by PCR, but patient and control samples were amplified and corrected together, so both groups would have been affected equally by any skew. Sequencing cDNA rather than genomic DNA could over-represent highly expressing activated cells, although activation and CD3 levels did not differ between groups. A moderate but significant shortening of TCRB CDR3 length was observed in type 1 diabetes patients in all four CD4+ subsets. The naive, central memory and regulatory TCRB repertoires appeared to resemble one another more closely among patients than among healthy donors. Fewer insertions and more nucleotide deletions at VDJ recombination sites were observed in patients with type 1 diabetes, implying thymic rearrangement abnormalities.

The High Capacity cDNA Reverse Transcription Kit was used to reverse transcribe all of the isolated RNA, meaning that expressed TCRB transcripts were what got sequenced. Deep immunoSEQ sequencing was performed on naive, central memory and regulatory T cell samples, with an average of roughly 3.3 million total reads per sample. After sorted cells were lysed in RLT buffer, RNA was extracted with DNase-treated RNeasy Micro or Mini kits, with the choice depending on cell number. To prevent cross-contamination, each cell subset was processed individually, whereas patient and healthy donor samples were processed jointly. TCRB sequences were amplified from cDNA with the immunoSEQ multiplex PCR, producing 87-bp fragments spanning the CDR3 region. The amplicons were sequenced using the Illumina HiSeq platform. The original methods were these. Synthetic template baselines were used to correct PCR bias computationally, reads within Hamming distance 2 were collapsed, and singletons that could not be merged were discarded. Reads were aligned against IMGT so that V, D and J genes, CDR3 length and insertions or deletions at six rearrangement sites could be assigned. Within each subset, clonotype counts were normalized to sorted cell number, after which true diversity and Gini coefficients were computed with the tcR R package. Repertoire sharing was quantified using the overlap coefficient calculated on TCRB nucleotide sequences. TCRdb provides this immuneACCESS table in a form limited to in-frame rearrangements. Some clones are lacking; in checked studies, under half of them reflect an unresolved V gene, and why the rest are absent is not known. V and J calls and clone size come straight from that table; D and trimming were deduced from the DNA. Across this sample there are around 150,000 clones, with about 8.5% seen only once. The ten largest clonotypes hold 0.55% to 0.75% of the sample.

The CDR3 spans 14 residues, from the cysteine through the phenylalanine. Only CDR3 DNA is held: 42 bases, read in frame from base 1. V is cut by 2 bases and J by 2 bases, and the space between the germline ends is 9 bases. The CDR1 and CDR2 encoded by the germline V gene (reference sequence) are SEHNR and FQNEAQ. Each donor gave one peripheral blood draw, averaging roughly 120 mL, which was collected into heparinised tubes. Naive, central memory, regulatory and stem cell-like memory CD4+ T cells were sorted on a BD FACSAria II using a panel including CD45RO, CCR7, CD25, CD127, CD95 and CD27. Every sorted population had a purity above 95%. PBMCs were separated immediately by Lymphoprep density gradient centrifugation and were stained directly, without being cultured. Samples were stained and sorted in pairs, with one healthy donor and one patient per experiment, so that batch effects were minimized.

This clone has a count of ten or more. Its antigen is currently not known. Base qualities are not recorded, but no much larger clone differs from it by a single base. The TCR originated in a man between 18 and 35 years old in good health. The material sequenced was central memory CD4+ T cells from blood. The chain uses TRBV7-9 and TRBJ2-5, with the identity of the D gene unclear. CDR3 reads: CASSLLQVQETQYF. The nucleotide sequence reads as follows: TGTGCCAGCAGCTTATTGCAGGTACAAGAGACCCAGTACTTC.